The 8 T cell receptor beta chains listed next were all sequenced from one sample in a study of blood T cell repertoires in COVID-19. The protocol was immunoSEQ multiplex PCR, while the TCRdb copy is restricted to in-frame clones and leaves out a portion. Of roughly 340,000 clones listed, 70% to 90% were seen once; the top ten hold less than 2.5%. The sequencing sample was made of PBMCs or T cells enriched from blood (not recorded which). The source is a man between 35 and 55 years old in a cohort exposed to, infected with or recovered from COVID-19 (not recorded which).

The rearrangement joins TRBV5-1 to TRBJ2-3; the match to TRBD2 covers 11 bases. Per the germline V gene, CDR1 is SGHRS and CDR2 is YFSETQ. The J segment lost 5 bases and the V segment lost 8 bases, leaving 16 bases of the junction unmatched. CDR3 size: 17 residues. CDR3 residues: CASKIDPGLAVGDTQYF. The CDR3 region has the DNA TGCGCCAGTAAAATAGATCCGGGACTAGCGGTGGGAGATACGCAGTATTTT.

V and J are TRBV28 and TRBJ2-7; 12 bases are shared with TRBD2. CDR3 length equals 14 residues. Germline values: CDR1 MDHEN, CDR2 SYDVKM. V was pared by 7 bases and J by 3 bases, with 4 bases of the junction left unmatched. This CDR3 is CASTSTSGSYEQYF. The CDR3 nucleotides read TGTGCCAGCACCTCGACTAGCGGGAGCTACGAGCAGTACTTC.

This chain connects TRBV29-1 to TRBJ2-5, with 10 bases lining up with TRBD2. This CDR3 is 15 amino acids long. Germline V gene sequence: CDR1 SQVTM, CDR2 ANQGSEA. V gave up 6 bases and J gave up 2 bases; unmatched junction bases: 9. The CDR3 DNA is TGCAGCGTGACAAGTCGGACTAGCGGACAAGAGACCCAGTACTTC. This sequence encodes CSVTSRTSGQETQYF. Full variable domain (missing parts from reference TRBV29-1 and TRBJ2-5): SAVISQKPSRDICQRGTSLTIQCQVDSQVTMMFWYRQQPGQSLTLIATANQGSEATYESGFVIDKFPISRPNLTFSTLTVSNMSPEDSSIYLCSVTSRTSGQETQYFGPGTRLLVL.

This chain links TRBV18 with TRBJ2-2; D gene unclear. Germline V lookup: CDR1 KGHSH, CDR2 LQKENI. The CDR3 spans 15 residues. Trimming took 3 bases from V and 1 from J, leaving 9 bases between them. CDR3: CASSPVAENTGELFF. Written as DNA, the CDR3 is TGTGCCAGCTCACCGGTCGCAGAGAACACCGGGGAGCTGTTTTTT.

This rearrangement joins TRBV7-2 to TRBJ2-3; maybe TRBD1 (6 bases). The germline CDR1 and CDR2 sequences are SGHTA and FQGNSA. This CDR3 region has 15 residues. The V end lost 5 bases, the J end lost 8 bases, and 20 bases lay between the germline ends. Here the CDR3 DNA reads TGTGCCAGCAGCCCCCAGCTAGCAGAAGGGGGTACGCAGTATTTT. Translation gives CASSPQLAEGGTQYF.

The CDR3 DNA sequence: TGCGCCAGCAGTGAGCTGGCTGTGCAGTACTTC. It specifies CASSELAVQYF. The V call is TRBV10-2, the J call TRBJ2-7; D not resolved. V lost 2 bases, J lost 9 bases, and 8 bases lay in between. This CDR3 has 11 amino acids. Germline values: CDR1 WSHSY, CDR2 SAAADI.

The chain employs TRBV9 and TRBJ2-7; no reliable D call. The V gene lost 2 bases and the J gene lost 3 bases, with 9 bases spanning the gap. This CDR3 is 13 amino acids long. CDR1 is SGDLS and CDR2 is YYNGEE in the germline V gene. For the CDR3, the DNA is TGTGCCAGCAGCGTCAATGGGCACTACGAGCAGTACTTC. Protein: CASSVNGHYEQYF.

The V call is TRBV7-9, the J call TRBJ2-1; 9 positions agree with TRBD1. The trim removed 3 bases at V and 4 bases at J, leaving 1 base unmatched. The CDR3 contains 14 residues. Germline assignment: CDR1 SEHNR and CDR2 FQNEAQ (reference sequence). CDR3 bases: TGTGCCAGCAGCTTGGACAGGGGATACAATGAGCAGTTCTTC. Amino acids: CASSLDRGYNEQFF.